This is a list of T cell receptor beta chains from one sample in a study of OX40 agonist ivuxolimab in advanced cancers. Profiling relied on immunoSEQ multiplex PCR, and the TCRdb table lists in-frame clones only, not all of them. The sample lists about 91,000 clones; around 86% were seen once. Sequences were derived from CD4+ or CD8+ T cells sorted from blood, sampled in a trial of the OX40 agonist ivuxolimab. These TCRs come from an adult with an advanced solid tumor such as melanoma, head and neck, liver or kidney cancer. CDR3s include the opening cysteine and the closing phenylalanine or tryptophan. The D gene is left open where the match is weak.

v_gene	d_gene	len	j_gene	CDR3aa	CDR3nt
TRBV6-1	.	15	TRBJ1-2	CASSGSGRGGYGYTF	TGTGCCAGCAGTGGGTCCGGGAGGGGAGGCTATGGCTACACCTTC
TRBV5-1	TRBD2	15	TRBJ2-7	CASSAIAGGPYEQYF	TGCGCCAGCAGCGCGATAGCGGGAGGGCCCTACGAGCAGTACTTC
TRBV5-1	.	15	TRBJ2-2	CASSSVTANTGELFF	TGCGCCAGCAGTTCCGTGACCGCGAACACCGGGGAGCTGTTTTTT
TRBV18	TRBD1	16	TRBJ1-4	CASSPADRGSNEKLFF	TGTGCCAGCTCACCAGCGGACAGGGGAAGTAATGAAAAACTGTTTTTT
TRBV21-1	.	14	TRBJ2-1	CASSKPAIHNEQFF	TGTGCCAGCAGCAAACCGGCGATACATAATGAGCAGTTCTTC
TRBV5-8	.	15	TRBJ1-1	CASSLGTTMNTEAFF	TGTGCCAGCAGCTTGGGTACCACCATGAACACTGAAGCTTTCTTT
TRBV5-6	TRBD1	14	TRBJ2-5	CASKRGTGQETQYF	TGTGCTAGCAAGAGGGGGACAGGCCAAGAGACCCAGTACTTC
TRBV7-9	TRBD1	14	TRBJ1-1	CASSRGTGNTEAFF	TGTGCCAGCAGCAGAGGGACAGGTAACACTGAAGCTTTCTTT
TRBV5-1	.	15	TRBJ1-2	CASSLAAGPNYGYTF	TGCGCCAGCAGCTTGGCCGCAGGGCCTAACTATGGCTACACCTTC
TRBV25-1	TRBD2	15	TRBJ2-7	CASRGTSGWNYEQYF	TGTGCCAGCAGGGGGACTAGCGGGTGGAATTACGAGCAGTACTTC
TRBV5-1	.	15	TRBJ2-6	CASSLTVTGANVLTF	TGCGCCAGCAGCTTAACAGTGACTGGGGCCAACGTCCTGACTTTC
TRBV7-9	.	15	TRBJ1-3	CASSLGGLSGNTIYF	TGTGCCAGCAGCCTAGGAGGCCTCTCTGGAAACACCATATATTTT